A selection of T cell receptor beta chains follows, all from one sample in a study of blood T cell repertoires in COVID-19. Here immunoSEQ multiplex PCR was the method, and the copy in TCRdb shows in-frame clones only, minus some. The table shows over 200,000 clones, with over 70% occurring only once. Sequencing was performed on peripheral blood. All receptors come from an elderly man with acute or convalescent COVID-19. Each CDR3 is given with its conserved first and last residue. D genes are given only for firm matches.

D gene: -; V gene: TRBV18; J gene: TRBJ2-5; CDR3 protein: CASSRGVSGAYQETQYF; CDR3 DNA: TGTGCCAGCTCGCGGGGCGTAAGCGGAGCCTACCAAGAGACCCAGTACTTC
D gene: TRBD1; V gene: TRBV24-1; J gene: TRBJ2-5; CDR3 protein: CATSDPARGRRETQYF; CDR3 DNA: TGTGCCACCAGTGACCCCGCCAGGGGGCGCAGGGAGACCCAGTACTTC
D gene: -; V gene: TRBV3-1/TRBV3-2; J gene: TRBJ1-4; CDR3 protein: CASSHARPTNEKLFF; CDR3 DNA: TGTGCCAGCAGCCACGCCAGGCCGACTAATGAAAAACTGTTTTTT
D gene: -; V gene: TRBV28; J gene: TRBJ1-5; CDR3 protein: CASIPRWGGQDNQPQHF; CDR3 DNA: TGTGCCAGCATTCCTAGGTGGGGGGGCCAAGACAATCAGCCCCAGCATTTT
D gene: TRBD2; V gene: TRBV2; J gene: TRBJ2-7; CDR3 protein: CASSEATSGRDEQYF; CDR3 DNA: TGTGCCAGCAGTGAGGCGACTAGCGGCCGGGACGAGCAGTACTTC
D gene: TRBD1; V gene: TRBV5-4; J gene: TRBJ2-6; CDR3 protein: CASRVQGTGANVLTF; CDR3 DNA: TGTGCCAGCAGGGTACAGGGGACTGGGGCCAACGTCCTGACTTTC
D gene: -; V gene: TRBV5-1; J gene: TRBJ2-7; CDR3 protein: CASSLDSGSYEQYF; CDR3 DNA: TGCGCCAGCAGCTTGGATTCGGGCTCCTACGAGCAGTACTTC
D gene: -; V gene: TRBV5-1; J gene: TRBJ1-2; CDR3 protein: CASSFTDRKNYGYTF; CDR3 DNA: TGCGCCAGCAGCTTTACGGACAGAAAAAACTATGGCTACACCTTC
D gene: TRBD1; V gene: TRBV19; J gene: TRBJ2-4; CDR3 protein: CASSNRGHSPLAKNIQYF; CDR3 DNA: TGTGCCAGTAGTAACAGGGGGCATTCCCCTTTAGCCAAAAACATTCAGTACTTC
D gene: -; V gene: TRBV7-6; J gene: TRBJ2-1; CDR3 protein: CASDPGGTYSYNEQFF; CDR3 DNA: TGTGCCAGCGACCCAGGCGGGACTTACTCCTACAATGAGCAGTTCTTC
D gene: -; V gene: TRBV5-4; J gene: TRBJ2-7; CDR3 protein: CASSLMGHLTYEQYF; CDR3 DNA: TGTGCCAGCAGCTTGATGGGACACTTAACCTACGAGCAGTACTTC
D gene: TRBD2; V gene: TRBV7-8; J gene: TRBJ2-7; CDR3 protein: CASSQGLASEQYF; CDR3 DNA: TGTGCCAGCAGCCAGGGACTAGCGTCCGAGCAGTACTTC
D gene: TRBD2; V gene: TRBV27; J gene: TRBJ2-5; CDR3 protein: CASLGVAGASYQETQYF; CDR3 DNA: TGTGCCAGCCTCGGGGTAGCGGGGGCCTCGTACCAAGAGACCCAGTACTTC
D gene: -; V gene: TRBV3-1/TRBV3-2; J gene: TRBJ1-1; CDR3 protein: CASSQGQLNTEAFF; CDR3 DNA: TGTGCCAGCAGCCAAGGACAGCTGAACACTGAAGCTTTCTTT
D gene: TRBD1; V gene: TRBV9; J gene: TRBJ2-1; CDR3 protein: CASSVAGTEIYNEQFF; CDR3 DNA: TGTGCCAGCAGCGTAGCTGGGACAGAAATTTACAATGAGCAGTTCTTC
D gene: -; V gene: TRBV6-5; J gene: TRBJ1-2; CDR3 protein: CASRDIQGSLYGYTF; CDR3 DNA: TGTGCCAGCAGGGACATACAGGGTTCCCTCTATGGCTACACCTTC
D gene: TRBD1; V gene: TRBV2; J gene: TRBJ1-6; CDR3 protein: CASTTGGADNSPLHF; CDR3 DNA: TGTGCCAGCACCACAGGGGGCGCCGATAATTCACCCCTCCACTTT
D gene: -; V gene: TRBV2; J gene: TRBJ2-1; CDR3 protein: CASREDSYSYNEQFF; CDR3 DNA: TGTGCCAGCAGGGAGGACAGCTACTCCTACAATGAGCAGTTCTTC
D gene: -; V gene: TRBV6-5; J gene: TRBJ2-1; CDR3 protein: CASSYEASGFYNEQFF; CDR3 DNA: TGTGCCAGCAGTTACGAAGCGAGTGGGTTCTACAATGAGCAGTTCTTC
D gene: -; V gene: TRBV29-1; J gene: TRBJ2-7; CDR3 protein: CSVRQSYEQYF; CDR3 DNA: TGCAGCGTTAGACAGTCATACGAGCAGTACTTC
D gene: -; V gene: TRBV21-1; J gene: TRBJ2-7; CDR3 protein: CASSKGQGGYEQYF; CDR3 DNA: TGTGCCAGCAGCAAAGGACAGGGGGGGTACGAGCAGTACTTC
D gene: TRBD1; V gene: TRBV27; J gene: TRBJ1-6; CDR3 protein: CASSLRRDRGNSPLHF; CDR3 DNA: TGTGCCAGCAGTTTACGGCGGGACAGGGGTAATTCACCCCTCCACTTT